The clone carrying this TCR beta chain was observed at least ten times. The V and J ends lost 4 bases and 5 bases, in that order; junction bases with no gene match: 4. The length of the CDR3 is 14 residues. This entry comes from a study of T-cell memory formation after mild COVID-19. One entry per CDR3 protein results from TCRdb running MiXCR on the 5' RACE reads. The data show 550,000 to 600,000 distinct CDR3 sequences, 15% to 20% seen once. The sample comprised PBMCs or a T cell subset sorted from them (not recorded which). The gene calls are TRBV12-3 or TRBV12-4 and TRBJ2-1, with 8 bases aligning to TRBD2. The receptor was derived from an adult woman who had mild COVID-19 (a few samples of this study predate the infection). Cell type and time point are not known. CDR3 coding DNA: TGTGCCAGCAGTTCAGGACTAGCCAACAATGAGCAGTTCTTC. Protein sequence: CASSSGLANNEQFF.